This T cell receptor beta chain was sequenced in a study of T-cell reconstitution after alpha-beta-depleted transplantation in children. Trimming cost V 3 bases and J 0 bases; bases outside gene matches: 5. CDR3 size: 16 residues. Germline CDR1 LNHDA, CDR2 SQIVND (reference sequence). Study-level results: A year post-transplant, T-cell counts and diversity derived mostly from newly produced T cells.

Unique molecular identifiers were used in preparing the TCRbeta library. One entry per CDR3 protein, called by TCRdb with MiXCR from the PCR reads. The sample has about 310,000 distinct CDR3 sequences, over 20% seen once. About this clonotype: Its antigen is still unknown.

This clonotype was obtained from a male patient under 18 who had a stem cell transplant for acute lymphoblastic leukemia, so the T cells may come from the graft donor. The sample consisted of PBMCs, mostly from graft donor cells, taken 180 days after TCRalphabeta/CD19-depleted stem cell transplant. The gene calls are TRBV19 and TRBJ2-1, with TRBD2 matching 7 bases. In DNA form, the CDR3 reads TGTGCCAGTAGTATGGGAGGGGTAGCCTCCTACAATGAGCAGTTCTTC. Amino acids: CASSMGGVASYNEQFF.